The 19 T cell receptor beta chains in this list originate from one sample, sequenced in a study of OX40 agonist ivuxolimab in advanced cancers. Sequencing used immunoSEQ multiplex PCR; TCRdb keeps in-frame clones, though not all of them. The sample consists of about 48,000 clones, over 85% of them appearing once. The sample consisted of CD4+ or CD8+ T cells sorted from blood, taken in a trial of the OX40 agonist ivuxolimab. The receptors were sampled from an adult with an advanced solid tumor such as melanoma, head and neck, liver or kidney cancer.

This clone was detected only once. The rearrangement uses TRBV9 and TRBJ2-1; D may match TRBD1 or TRBD2 (6 bases each). With 3 bases removed from V and 7 bases from J, the gap between germline ends came to 17 bases. The CDR3 sequence is 15 residues long. Germline lookup yields CDR1 SGDLS and CDR2 YYNGEE. In DNA form, the CDR3 reads TGTGCCAGCAGCGGTGGGGGCGGGGACGTGAATGAGCAGTTCTTC. This sequence encodes CASSGGGGDVNEQFF.

The chain employs TRBV9 and TRBJ2-7; possible D gene TRBD2, 5 bases. This CDR3 is 14 amino acids long. Trimming took off 0 bases at V and 2 bases at J, with 9 bases between the two ends. The germline V gene encodes CDR1 SGDLS and CDR2 YYNGEE. In DNA, the CDR3 is TGTGCCAGCAGCGTAGCCGAGGGCCCCTACGAGCAGTACTTC. Amino acid sequence: CASSVAEGPYEQYF.

The chain couples TRBV9 to TRBJ2-1; 10 bases are shared with TRBD2. The germline CDR1 and CDR2 sequences are SGDLS and YYNGEE. The V segment lost 0 bases and the J segment 3 bases; nucleotides outside the gene matches: 6. This CDR3 has 17 residues. CDR3 coding DNA: TGTGCCAGCAGCGTAGAGGCCGGACTAGCGGACTACAATGAGCAGTTCTTC. Amino acid sequence: CASSVEAGLADYNEQFF.

This sequence joins TRBV9 and TRBJ1-4; D gene unclear. CDR3 length: 14 amino acids. Between the trimmed V and J ends, which lost 3 bases and 2 bases, there was a span of 8 bases. Germline CDR1 is SGDLS and CDR2 is YYNGEE. CDR3 amino acids: CASSGTKTNEKLFF. In DNA form, the CDR3 reads TGTGCCAGCAGCGGTACAAAGACTAATGAAAAACTGTTTTTT.

The sample holds a few counts of this clone. The chain has TRBV9 and TRBJ2-7; D is unclear. This CDR3 has 15 amino acids. V lost 0 bases, J lost 2 bases, and 12 bases lay in between. Looked up from germline, CDR1 is SGDLS and CDR2 is YYNGEE. As DNA, the CDR3 is TGTGCCAGCAGCGTAGGGACCGAGAGAGCCTACGAGCAGTACTTC. Translation: CASSVGTERAYEQYF.

Ten or more counts support this clone. The chain uses TRBV23-1 and TRBJ1-6; weak D call: TRBD1 (5 bases). TRBV23-1 is filed as an ORF, its function uncertain. The CDR3 totals 14 residues. Trimming cost V 4 bases and J 9 bases, with 13 bases left between them. CDR3 sequence reads: CASSPPMRGSPLHF. CDR3 in DNA: TGCGCCAGCAGTCCTCCGATGAGGGGTTCACCCCTCCACTTT.

The chain is built from TRBV11-2 and TRBJ2-3, with 7 bases lining up with TRBD2. After removal of 1 base from V and 6 bases from J, the junction contained 10 bases not matched to a gene. The CDR3 extends over 16 amino acids. From germline, CDR1 is SGHAT and CDR2 FQNNGV. The CDR3: CASSLVGLPRDDTQYF. CDR3 sequence (DNA): TGTGCCAGCAGCTTAGTGGGACTACCGCGCGATGATACGCAGTATTTT.

This chain connects TRBV5-5 to TRBJ2-3; D is possibly TRBD1 (6 bases). The CDR3 loop spans 15 amino acids. CDR1 and CDR2 (germline): SGHKS, YYEKEE (reference sequence). Trimming left V 3 bases short and J 5 bases short, with 16 bases between. Written as DNA, the CDR3 is TGTGCCAGCAGCTCCGGGGTACAAGGGGGAGATACGCAGTATTTT. Translated: CASSSGVQGGDTQYF.

The gene calls are TRBV5-6 and TRBJ2-7, with 8 bases that match TRBD1. This CDR3 is built from 15 residues. The trim removed 0 bases at V and 2 bases at J, leaving 4 bases unmatched. Germline assignment: CDR1 SGHDT and CDR2 YYEEEE. CDR3 nucleotides: TGTGCCAGCAGCTTGGCCCAGGACAGGGCCTACGAGCAGTACTTC. Translated: CASSLAQDRAYEQYF. Full variable domain (rest looked up from reference TRBV5-6 and TRBJ2-7): DAGVTQSPTHLIKTRGQQVTLRCSPKSGHDTVSWYQQALGQGPQFIFQYYEEEERQRGNFPDRFSGHQFPNYSSELNVNALLLGDSALYLCASSLAQDRAYEQYFGPGTRLTVT.

This clone has a single count. The chain carries TRBV6-5 and TRBJ1-1; D ambiguous. The CDR3 contains 15 residues. Germline-derived CDR1 and CDR2 are MNHEY and SVGAGI. Trimming cost V 5 bases and J 5 bases, with 18 bases left between them. In nucleotides, the CDR3 is TGTGCCAGCAGTGGGATGGAGGCCACGGGGACTGAAGCTTTCTTT. It yields the protein CASSGMEATGTEAFF.

This sequence joins TRBV11-2 and TRBJ1-1, with no clear D. This CDR3 is built from 15 residues. Germline CDR1 is SGHAT and CDR2 is FQNNGV. The V end lost 4 bases, the J end lost 5 bases, and 17 bases lay between the germline ends. CDR3 sequence reads: CASSSLEGGRTEAFF. CDR3 sequence (DNA): TGTGCCAGCAGCTCCCTTGAGGGCGGAAGAACTGAAGCTTTCTTT.

The rearrangement uses TRBV5-1 and TRBJ2-7; 9 nucleotides agree with TRBD1. The CDR3 is 15 amino acids. Looked up from germline, CDR1 is SGHRS and CDR2 is YFSETQ. V gave up 1 base and J gave up 3 bases; unmatched junction bases: 5. DNA of the CDR3: TGCGCCAGCAGCTTGAGGGGACAGGGAGGCTACGAGCAGTACTTC. This gives the protein CASSLRGQGGYEQYF.

Only one count was recorded for this clone. This CDR3 is also generated by other DNA sequences in the sample. The CDR3 nucleotides read TGTGCCAGCAGCGTAGGGGGCACAGATACGCAGTATTTT. Protein sequence: CASSVGGTDTQYF. The chain couples TRBV9 to TRBJ2-3; D call uncertain. V was pared by 0 bases and J by 1 base, with 3 bases between. The CDR3 loop spans 13 amino acids. From germline, CDR1 is SGDLS and CDR2 YYNGEE.

V and J are TRBV2 and TRBJ2-7, with D unclear. The germline V gene has CDR1 SNHLY and CDR2 FYNNEI. The V end was cut by 1 base, the J end by 3 bases, with 7 bases between. The CDR3 has 13 residues. The CDR3 DNA sequence: TGTGCCAGCAGTGAAGACAATGTCTACGAGCAGTACTTC. Its translation is CASSEDNVYEQYF.

The CDR3, as DNA: TGTGCCAGCAGCTGGGGGACAGCTGAAGCTTTCTTT. This encodes CASSWGTAEAFF. V usage is TRBV5-6 and J usage is TRBJ1-1; 7 bases are shared with TRBD1. The CDR3 loop spans 12 amino acids. The junction had 2 bases not matched to a gene; V was cut back by 3 bases and J by 6 bases. The V gene's germline CDR1 is SGHDT and CDR2 YYEEEE.

The V and J genes are TRBV9 and TRBJ2-5; D remains unclear. Deletions cut 3 bases from V and 4 bases from J, with 10 bases between. This CDR3 spans 13 amino acids. Germline V gene data show CDR1 as SGDLS and CDR2 as YYNGEE. As DNA, the CDR3 is TGTGCCAGCAGCGGCCTGCTCCCAGAGACCCAGTACTTC. Its protein is CASSGLLPETQYF.

V is TRBV7-2 and J is TRBJ2-7, with unresolved D. Germline V gives CDR1 SGHTA, CDR2 FQGNSA. V was shortened by 5 bases and J by 2 bases, with 19 bases between the two germline ends. This CDR3 is built from 16 residues. CDR3 in DNA: TGTGCCAGCAGCCCCTACCCCCACGATACTACCTACGAGCAGTACTTC. Protein: CASSPYPHDTTYEQYF.

The chain uses TRBV6-6 and TRBJ2-5; D uncertain. V was pared by 6 bases and J by 3 bases, with 17 bases between. The CDR3 is made up of 15 amino acids. Germline V lookup: CDR1 MNHNY, CDR2 SVGAGI (reference sequence). The CDR3 here is CASRPRSTLEETQYF. The CDR3 DNA is TGTGCCAGCAGGCCTCGGTCGACCTTGGAAGAGACCCAGTACTTC.

This clone was counted once. The chain is built from TRBV7-9 and TRBJ2-7; a possible D gene is TRBD1 (6 bases). Germline-derived CDR1 and CDR2 are SEHNR and FQNEAQ (reference sequence). CDR3 length: 14 residues. V was clipped by 3 bases and J by 3 bases, with 12 bases between them. CDR3 coding DNA: TGTGCCAGCAGCTTCAGTGAGGACAGCTACGAGCAGTACTTC. It codes for CASSFSEDSYEQYF.